The 17 T cell receptor beta chains presented below share a single source sample, sequenced in a study of cytotoxic CD8 clonotypes in ibrutinib-treated CLL (dated by TCRdb to the early 2020s). Per the publication, the time point label means: roughly 2 years on ibrutinib. Library creation used the immunoSEQ multiplex PCR assay. TCRdb limited this immuneACCESS table to in-frame rearrangements with V and J called. A share of clones is missing; checked studies link under half to unresolved V genes, and the rest is unexplained. This sample is represented by about 76,000 clones; approximately 82% of them were singletons. The top ten hold more than 35% of the sample. The sample was PBMCs, taken after 24 months of ibrutinib treatment. The receptors shown here come from a human donor with chronic lymphocytic leukemia.

This chain links TRBV9 with TRBJ2-1, with a possible D match to TRBD2 (6 bases). The CDR3 covers 14 residues. Germline values: CDR1 SGDLS, CDR2 YYNGEE. The V gene lost 2 bases and the J gene lost 2 bases, with 8 bases spanning the gap. CDR3 region: CASSVGGTYNEQFF. CDR3 sequence (DNA): TGTGCCAGCAGCGTCGGCGGGACCTACAATGAGCAGTTCTTC. The full variable domain, in which reference TRBV9 and TRBJ2-1 provide the parts outside the CDR3, is DSGVTQTPKHLITATGQRVTLRCSPRSGDLSVYWYQQSLDQGLQFLIQYYNGEERAKGNILERFSAQQFPDLHSELNLSSLELGDSALYFCASSVGGTYNEQFFGPGTRLTVL.

This clone was observed a single time. V gene TRBV5-5 combines with J gene TRBJ2-7, with D unclear. The CDR3 consists of 14 residues. The germline V gene has CDR1 SGHKS and CDR2 YYEKEE (reference sequence). V dropped 0 bases and J dropped 3 bases, with 10 bases sitting between them. The CDR3 sequence: CASSLAEGDYEQYF. CDR3 nucleotide sequence: TGTGCCAGCAGCTTGGCCGAAGGAGACTACGAGCAGTACTTC.

There are a few counts of this clone. The CDR3 region has the DNA TGTGCCAGCAGCGCCGGGACAGGGCTTCAGCCCCAGCATTTT. Translated: CASSAGTGLQPQHF. The chain is built from TRBV9 and TRBJ1-5; TRBD1 matches 9 bases. The CDR3 sequence is 14 residues long. J gave up 6 bases and V 3 bases, and 4 bases lay outside the gene matches. Germline CDR1 is SGDLS and CDR2 is YYNGEE. The full variable domain, in which reference TRBV9 and TRBJ1-5 provide the parts outside the CDR3, is DSGVTQTPKHLITATGQRVTLRCSPRSGDLSVYWYQQSLDQGLQFLIQYYNGEERAKGNILERFSAQQFPDLHSELNLSSLELGDSALYFCASSAGTGLQPQHFGDGTRLSIL.

V gene TRBV4-2 combines with J gene TRBJ2-1; 7 bases are shared with TRBD2. Germline CDR1 is LGHNA and CDR2 is YNFKEQ. The CDR3 length is 14 residues. V shed 0 bases, J shed 8 bases, and the junction held 4 bases outside the gene matches. The CDR3 reads CASSQERLAYEQFF. The CDR3 DNA sequence: TGTGCCAGCAGCCAAGAGAGACTAGCTTATGAGCAGTTCTTC.

This clone occurred once. The chain joins TRBV7-2 to TRBJ1-1, with D perhaps TRBD1 (5 bases). The V and J ends lost 5 bases and 7 bases respectively, with 14 bases between them. This CDR3 spans 13 amino acids. CDR1 is SGHTA and CDR2 is FQGNSA in the germline V gene. CDR3 protein: CASSLRAGFEAFF. CDR3 in DNA: TGTGCCAGCAGCCTGCGGGCAGGGTTTGAAGCTTTCTTT. The full variable domain, completed using reference TRBV7-2 and TRBJ1-1, is GAGVSQSPSNKVTEKGKDVELRCDPISGHTALYWYRQSLGQGLEFLIYFQGNSAPDKSGLPSDRFSAERTGGSVSTLTIQRTQQEDSAVYLCASSLRAGFEAFFGQGTRLTVV.

This clone came up once. The chain recombines TRBV7-9 with TRBJ2-1; D is perhaps TRBD2 (7 bases). The length of the CDR3 is 14 residues. The V gene's germline CDR1 is SEHNR and CDR2 FQNEAQ (reference sequence). V was trimmed by 5 bases and J by 7 bases, leaving 15 bases between them. CDR3 region: CASSASGGGNEQFF. The CDR3 DNA sequence: TGTGCCAGCAGCGCCTCGGGGGGCGGTAATGAGCAGTTCTTC.

The chain employs TRBV11-3 and TRBJ2-3; D is unresolved. CDR1 and CDR2 from the germline V gene are SGHNT and YENEEA. This CDR3 contains 14 residues. V gave up 2 bases and J gave up 6 bases, with 12 bases separating them. CDR3 amino acids: CASSLLGHGDTQYF. In nucleotides, the CDR3 is TGTGCCAGCAGCTTATTGGGTCACGGGGATACGCAGTATTTT.

This chain connects TRBV4-2 to TRBJ2-7; D may be TRBD2 (6 bases). The CDR3 totals 16 residues. Germline lookup yields CDR1 LGHNA and CDR2 YNFKEQ. V shed 0 bases and J shed 0 bases, with 12 bases lying between them. In DNA, the CDR3 is TGTGCCAGCAGCCAAGATGTGGGACTGGACTCCTACGAGCAGTACTTC. Amino acid sequence: CASSQDVGLDSYEQYF.

V gene TRBV10-3 combines with J gene TRBJ2-4; D is ambiguous. V was clipped by 8 bases and J by 0 bases, with 5 bases between them. Germline values: CDR1 ENHRY, CDR2 SYGVKD. The CDR3 is made up of 12 amino acids. The CDR3 coding sequence is TGTGCCATCGGGGAAGCCAAAAACATTCAGTACTTC. Encoded protein: CAIGEAKNIQYF.

This rearrangement joins TRBV13 to TRBJ2-1; 11 bases align to TRBD2. The CDR3 sequence is 19 residues long. V shed 1 base, J shed 9 bases, and the junction held 17 bases outside the gene matches. Germline CDR1 is PRHDT and CDR2 is FYEKMQ (reference sequence). CDR3 DNA sequence: TGTGCCAGCAGCTTAGTTACGCTTGGTGGGCCTAGCGGGAGGTTTGAGCAGTTCTTC. It translates to CASSLVTLGGPSGRFEQFF.

This chain connects TRBV29-1 to TRBJ2-2; D perhaps matches TRBD1 (5 bases). The CDR3 is 13 amino acids. The V gene's germline CDR1 is SQVTM and CDR2 ANQGSEA. Trimming pared 1 base from V and 4 bases from J, leaving 7 bases between. Here the CDR3 reads CSVEARVTGELFF. CDR3 bases: TGCAGCGTTGAAGCCAGGGTCACCGGGGAGCTGTTTTTT.

The chain is built from TRBV5-1 and TRBJ2-5, with 8 bases fitting TRBD2. This CDR3 is 14 amino acids long. The germline V gene has CDR1 SGHRS and CDR2 YFSETQ. Trimming at V came to 3 bases and at J to 3 bases, leaving 4 bases not matched to a gene. The CDR3 is CASSSRGGEETQYF. Here the CDR3 DNA reads TGCGCCAGCAGCTCCCGGGGGGGAGAAGAGACCCAGTACTTC.

The V call is TRBV5-6, the J call TRBJ2-3; perhaps TRBD2 as D (5 bases). With 2 bases removed from V and 3 bases from J, the gap between germline ends came to 13 bases. Germline CDR1 SGHDT, CDR2 YYEEEE. The CDR3 is 15 residues long. The CDR3 is CASSLAASRTDTQYF. The CDR3 DNA sequence: TGTGCCAGCAGCTTAGCGGCATCCCGAACAGATACGCAGTATTTT.

The V gene is TRBV6-1, the J gene TRBJ2-1; possibly TRBD1 or TRBD2 for D (5 bases each). This CDR3 contains 15 residues. Germline assignment: CDR1 MNHNS and CDR2 SASEGT. Trimming took off 3 bases at V and 6 bases at J, with 15 bases between the two ends. The CDR3 reads CASSEVNGGSNEQFF. CDR3 nucleotides: TGTGCCAGCAGTGAGGTCAATGGGGGTTCCAATGAGCAGTTCTTC.

The chain employs TRBV11-2 and TRBJ2-5; 11 positions agree with TRBD1. The V gene end was trimmed by 2 bases and the J gene end by 5 bases; junction bases not matched to a gene: 7. The CDR3 totals 16 residues. The V gene's germline CDR1 is SGHAT and CDR2 FQNNGV. As DNA, the CDR3 is TGTGCCAGCAGCTTATTTCGGACAGGGGGCGTCGAGACCCAGTACTTC. Translation: CASSLFRTGGVETQYF.

The chain combines TRBV5-6 with TRBJ2-1; 8 bases are shared with TRBD2. CDR3 length: 18 residues. Germline CDR1 is SGHDT and CDR2 is YYEEEE. J gave up 0 bases and V 3 bases, and 11 bases lay outside the gene matches. CDR3 bases: TGTGCCAGCAGCTCGGGAGTGGCGGGAGGCAGCTCCTACAATGAGCAGTTCTTC. This gives the protein CASSSGVAGGSSYNEQFF.

The chain joins TRBV5-1 to TRBJ2-7; D may be TRBD1 or TRBD2 (5 bases each). CDR3 length: 15 residues. Per germline, CDR1 SGHRS and CDR2 YFSETQ. Trimming removed 9 bases at V and 1 base at J, with 20 bases between. DNA for the CDR3: TGCGCCACCAAAATCGGGGCAGCTACTTCCTACGAGCAGTACTTC. This translates into CATKIGAATSYEQYF.